This entry lists 9 T cell receptor beta chains sequenced from one sample in a study of cytomegalovirus exposure and HLA in healthy donors. PCR involved 60 Vbeta and 13 Jbeta primers. Sequenced by immunoSEQ multiplex PCR; TCRdb stores in-frame clones only, minus some. This sample carries over 150,000 clones, roughly four fifths of them seen once, and the ten largest clones take around 5%. Sequencing was carried out using PBMCs. The receptors shown here come from a man between 18 and 35 years old in good health and CMV-seronegative.

The chain links TRBV6-5 to TRBJ2-7; weak D call: TRBD1 (7 bases). Trimming removed 2 bases at V and 0 bases at J, with 11 bases between. CDR3 length: 15 residues. Germline loops: CDR1 MNHEY, CDR2 SVGAGI. The CDR3 is CASSYGQGGSYEQYF. DNA of the CDR3: TGTGCCAGCAGTTACGGTCAGGGGGGCTCCTACGAGCAGTACTTC.

The J gene is TRBJ2-5, the V gene TRBV5-6; D remains unclear. This CDR3 spans 15 amino acids. Germline loops: CDR1 SGHDT, CDR2 YYEEEE. Trimming left V 4 bases short and J 4 bases short, with 17 bases between. CDR3 bases: TGTGCCAGCAGCCAAAAAGCCAGGATGGGAGAGACCCAGTACTTC. It yields the protein CASSQKARMGETQYF.

The chain couples TRBV5-1 to TRBJ2-5; perhaps TRBD2 as D (6 bases). The DNA end is more similar to TRBJ2-7, so the J call may be wrong. The germline V gene has CDR1 SGHRS and CDR2 YFSETQ. The CDR3 has 13 residues. The CDR3 DNA reads TGCGCCCCGCAGTCGCGGGGTGACTACGAGCAGTACTTC. Translated, it gives CAPQSRGDYEQYF.

The count of this clone is one. CDR3 sequence: CASSLGSAIRNQPQHF. The CDR3 nucleotides read TGTGCCAGCAGCTTAGGGTCAGCGATTCGCAATCAGCCCCAGCATTTT. The J gene is TRBJ1-5, the V gene TRBV7-8; D ambiguous. V lost 1 base to trimming and J lost 2 bases, with 12 bases between them. This CDR3 contains 16 residues. Germline lookup yields CDR1 SGHVS and CDR2 FQNEAQ.

V and J are TRBV4-3 and TRBJ2-3, with 8 positions matching TRBD2. The V gene's germline CDR1 is LGHNA and CDR2 YSLEER. The CDR3 length is 15 residues. V lost 4 bases and J lost 4; bases outside the gene matches: 7. The CDR3 region has the DNA TGCGCCAGCAGCCCGGGGCGGGAGGATGCAGATACGCAGTATTTT. Residues: CASSPGREDADTQYF.

V and J are TRBV5-1 and TRBJ2-5; the D is unclear. This CDR3 contains 13 residues. The V end was cut by 0 bases, the J end by 5 bases, with 8 bases between. CDR1 is SGHRS, CDR2 YFSETQ, per germline. The CDR3 nucleotides read TGCGCCAGCAGCTTGGTCCCCGGGGAGACCCAGTACTTC. Translated: CASSLVPGETQYF.

The rearrangement joins TRBV6-5 to TRBJ2-7; D not resolved. Trimming took 2 bases from V and 0 from J, leaving 8 bases between them. Germline V gene data show CDR1 as MNHEY and CDR2 as SVGAGI. This CDR3 is 14 amino acids long. DNA for the CDR3: TGTGCCAGCAGTTACCCGGGTCGCTCCTACGAGCAGTACTTC. Translation gives CASSYPGRSYEQYF.

The chain employs TRBV19 and TRBJ1-4; TRBD1 matches at 9 bases. The CDR3 contains 16 residues. CDR1 and CDR2 (germline): LNHDA, SQIVND (reference sequence). The V and J ends lost 3 bases and 7 bases, in that order; junction bases with no gene match: 9. This CDR3 reads CASSIPKQGAGEKLFF. CDR3 DNA: TGTGCCAGTAGTATCCCCAAACAGGGGGCCGGTGAAAAACTGTTTTTT.

The V and J genes are TRBV4-3 and TRBJ2-1; a possible D gene is TRBD2 (5 bases). This CDR3 is built from 13 residues. V was shortened by 2 bases and J by 10 bases, with 12 bases between the two germline ends. Per germline, CDR1 LGHNA and CDR2 YSLEER. This chain's CDR3 is CASSQIPSGEQFF. DNA of the CDR3: TGCGCCAGCAGCCAAATACCGTCGGGAGAGCAGTTCTTC.